These T cell receptor beta chains were read from a single sample in a study of blood T cell repertoires in COVID-19. Generated by immunoSEQ multiplex PCR, the TCRdb table keeps only in-frame clones and is missing some. The sample contains 120,000 to 150,000 clones, around four fifths of which appear only once. The material sequenced was peripheral blood. All receptors come from a human donor in a cohort sampled during active COVID-19. CDR3s include the opening cysteine and the closing phenylalanine or tryptophan. A D gene is named only where the DNA matches it firmly. Clone size is stated in some rows and not others, as once, few, many or a class when expanded.

clone size: -
J gene: TRBJ2-5
V gene: TRBV12-3/TRBV12-4
D gene: TRBD2
CDR3 DNA: TGTGCCAGCAGGCCAATACGGGGGGCCCAGTACTTC
CDR3 protein: CASRPIRGAQYF

clone size: -
J gene: TRBJ2-2
V gene: TRBV3-1/TRBV3-2
D gene: -
CDR3 DNA: TGTGCCAGCAGCCAAGGAGCCGGTTCGAACACCGGGGAGCTGTTTTTT
CDR3 protein: CASSQGAGSNTGELFF

clone size: -
J gene: TRBJ1-1
V gene: TRBV5-1
D gene: TRBD1
CDR3 DNA: TGCGCCAGCAGCTTGGGCCGGGGGACAGATAACACTGAAGCTTTCTTT
CDR3 protein: CASSLGRGTDNTEAFF

clone size: -
J gene: TRBJ2-3
V gene: TRBV9
D gene: -
CDR3 DNA: TGTGCCAGCAGCTCACGGAGGATTTGGGCAGCTAGCACAGATACGCAGTATTTT
CDR3 protein: CASSSRRIWAASTDTQYF

clone size: -
J gene: TRBJ1-4
V gene: TRBV5-5
D gene: -
CDR3 DNA: TGTGCCAGCAGCCCAAGGAGGGTGGGGTCAACTAATGAAAAACTGTTTTTT
CDR3 protein: CASSPRRVGSTNEKLFF

clone size: once
J gene: TRBJ1-2
V gene: TRBV7-2
D gene: -
CDR3 DNA: TGTGCCAGCAGCCCGAGGGCCGTGACACCGCGACGGGACTATGGCTACACCTTC
CDR3 protein: CASSPRAVTPRRDYGYTF

clone size: -
J gene: TRBJ1-2
V gene: TRBV19
D gene: TRBD1
CDR3 DNA: TGTGCCAGTAGTATCGGGACAGGGGGCGACTATGGCTACACCTTC
CDR3 protein: CASSIGTGGDYGYTF

clone size: few
J gene: TRBJ1-6
V gene: TRBV7-2
D gene: -
CDR3 DNA: TGTGCCAGCAGCTCCTCCGCGTCACCCCTCCACTTT
CDR3 protein: CASSSSASPLHF

clone size: -
J gene: TRBJ1-5
V gene: TRBV18
D gene: -
CDR3 DNA: TGTGCCAGCTCGTCCGGTGAAGTCTTTCCCCAGCATTTT
CDR3 protein: CASSSGEVFPQHF

clone size: -
J gene: TRBJ1-3
V gene: TRBV2
D gene: TRBD1
CDR3 DNA: TGTGCCAGCAGTGAAGCGACAGGGGTGAGAAGCACCATATATTTT
CDR3 protein: CASSEATGVRSTIYF

clone size: -
J gene: TRBJ2-5
V gene: TRBV2
D gene: TRBD1
CDR3 DNA: TGTGCCAGCGGTTTGGGGACAGGGAAGGGAGAGACCCAGTACTTC
CDR3 protein: CASGLGTGKGETQYF

clone size: -
J gene: TRBJ1-5
V gene: TRBV7-8
D gene: -
CDR3 DNA: TGTGCCAGCAGCCTCCGGGACAAAGATAGCAATCAGCCCCAGCATTTT
CDR3 protein: CASSLRDKDSNQPQHF

clone size: -
J gene: TRBJ1-2
V gene: TRBV7-2
D gene: -
CDR3 DNA: TGTGCCAGCAGCTTCAGCGGGGTGGATGGCTACACCTTC
CDR3 protein: CASSFSGVDGYTF

clone size: -
J gene: TRBJ1-2
V gene: TRBV27
D gene: -
CDR3 DNA: TGTGCCAGCAGTTTATCGATCGGGACTGGAACCCCTAACTATGGCTACACCTTC
CDR3 protein: CASSLSIGTGTPNYGYTF

clone size: -
J gene: TRBJ2-6
V gene: TRBV4-2
D gene: TRBD2
CDR3 DNA: TGTGCCAGCAGCCAAGCGGTCGGCGGGAGTGGCTCTGGGGCCAACGTCCTGACTTTC
CDR3 protein: CASSQAVGGSGSGANVLTF

clone size: -
J gene: TRBJ2-4
V gene: TRBV28
D gene: TRBD2
CDR3 DNA: TGTGCCAGCAGTTTATGGACTAGCGGAGGAGACATTCAGTACTTC
CDR3 protein: CASSLWTSGGDIQYF

clone size: -
J gene: TRBJ1-2
V gene: TRBV19
D gene: -
CDR3 DNA: TGTGCCAGTAGTATAAGGGGCTCTGGCTACACCTTC
CDR3 protein: CASSIRGSGYTF

clone size: -
J gene: TRBJ2-7
V gene: TRBV7-2
D gene: -
CDR3 DNA: TGTGCCAGCAGCCCCGGAGGCAGTTCCTACGAGCAGTACTTC
CDR3 protein: CASSPGGSSYEQYF

clone size: -
J gene: TRBJ2-1
V gene: TRBV29-1
D gene: -
CDR3 DNA: TGCAGCGTTGGGGGGACTTACGACGGTACCTACAATGAGCAGTTCTTC
CDR3 protein: CSVGGTYDGTYNEQFF

clone size: -
J gene: TRBJ1-3
V gene: TRBV7-8
D gene: -
CDR3 DNA: TGTGCCAGCAGCCCCGGGTCGAATGGAAGAAACACCATATATTTT
CDR3 protein: CASSPGSNGRNTIYF

clone size: -
J gene: TRBJ1-3
V gene: TRBV28
D gene: -
CDR3 DNA: TGTGCCAGCACAATGGGGGGGCTTAGTGGAAACACCATATATTTT
CDR3 protein: CASTMGGLSGNTIYF

clone size: medium-sized
J gene: TRBJ1-1
V gene: TRBV19
D gene: -
CDR3 DNA: TGTGCCAGTACCACCGTCCGGGGGGGCACTGAAGCTTTCTTT
CDR3 protein: CASTTVRGGTEAFF

clone size: -
J gene: TRBJ2-4
V gene: TRBV28
D gene: -
CDR3 DNA: TGTGCCAGCAGTTTAACTATGGGGCTTATAGCCAAAAACATTCAGTACTTC
CDR3 protein: CASSLTMGLIAKNIQYF

clone size: -
J gene: TRBJ1-5
V gene: TRBV28
D gene: -
CDR3 DNA: TGTGCCAGCAGTTTAGCGGGGACGAATCAGCCCCAGCATTTT
CDR3 protein: CASSLAGTNQPQHF

clone size: once
J gene: TRBJ2-1
V gene: TRBV6-5
D gene: -
CDR3 DNA: TGTGCCAGCAGCCGCGTAAGGGGGACCTACAATGAGCAGTTCTTC
CDR3 protein: CASSRVRGTYNEQFF

clone size: -
J gene: TRBJ1-4
V gene: TRBV2
D gene: -
CDR3 DNA: TGTGCCAGCAGTGAACAGCGAATAAGGGGGACAACTAATGAAAAACTGTTTTTT
CDR3 protein: CASSEQRIRGTTNEKLFF

clone size: -
J gene: TRBJ2-1
V gene: TRBV6-5
D gene: -
CDR3 DNA: TGTGCCAGCACGGAGCGACCGAGCTCCTACAATGAGCAGTTCTTC
CDR3 protein: CASTERPSSYNEQFF

clone size: -
J gene: TRBJ2-1
V gene: TRBV29-1
D gene: TRBD2
CDR3 DNA: TGCAGCGTTGGAGGACTAGCGGGAAAGTATGAGCAGTTCTTC
CDR3 protein: CSVGGLAGKYEQFF

clone size: -
J gene: TRBJ1-1
V gene: TRBV7-2
D gene: TRBD1
CDR3 DNA: TGTGCCAGCAGCTTAACAGGGGTAAGGACTGAAGCTTTCTTT
CDR3 protein: CASSLTGVRTEAFF

clone size: -
J gene: TRBJ2-3
V gene: TRBV4-2
D gene: TRBD2
CDR3 DNA: TGTGCCAGCAGCCAAGATGAGACTAGCCCCCGGCAGTATTTT
CDR3 protein: CASSQDETSPRQYF

clone size: -
J gene: TRBJ2-3
V gene: TRBV6-5
D gene: TRBD1
CDR3 DNA: TGTGCCAGCAGCCCGGACAGGGACTTCACAGATACGCAGTATTTT
CDR3 protein: CASSPDRDFTDTQYF

clone size: -
J gene: TRBJ1-6
V gene: TRBV6-5
D gene: -
CDR3 DNA: TGTGCCAGCACCGGACTTAGGGATTCACCCCTCCACTTT
CDR3 protein: CASTGLRDSPLHF

clone size: -
J gene: TRBJ1-6
V gene: TRBV6-1
D gene: -
CDR3 DNA: TGTGCCAGCAGTGAAGAGAGCTCCTATAATTCACCCCTCCACTTT
CDR3 protein: CASSEESSYNSPLHF

clone size: -
J gene: TRBJ1-3
V gene: TRBV4-1
D gene: TRBD1
CDR3 DNA: TGCGCCAGCAGCCAAGAATGGCACAGGGGGCTGGACACCATATATTTT
CDR3 protein: CASSQEWHRGLDTIYF

clone size: -
J gene: TRBJ2-1
V gene: TRBV19
D gene: -
CDR3 DNA: TGTGCCAGTAGTATCTCGGGAGAGACCTACAATGAGCAGTTCTTC
CDR3 protein: CASSISGETYNEQFF

clone size: -
J gene: TRBJ2-1
V gene: TRBV2
D gene: TRBD1
CDR3 DNA: TGTGCCAGCACAGGGGGATACGGCGATGAGCAGTTCTTC
CDR3 protein: CASTGGYGDEQFF

clone size: once
J gene: TRBJ1-6
V gene: TRBV7-2
D gene: TRBD1
CDR3 DNA: TGTGCCAGCACCCGGGACAGGACTTATAATTCACCCCTCCACTTT
CDR3 protein: CASTRDRTYNSPLHF

clone size: -
J gene: TRBJ2-1
V gene: TRBV18
D gene: -
CDR3 DNA: TGTGCCAGCTCAAAAGACCGGGACTACAATGAGCAGTTCTTC
CDR3 protein: CASSKDRDYNEQFF

clone size: -
J gene: TRBJ1-2
V gene: TRBV14
D gene: -
CDR3 DNA: TGTGCCAGCAGTCGAGACTCGGGGGGCTTCTATGGCTACACCTTC
CDR3 protein: CASSRDSGGFYGYTF

clone size: -
J gene: TRBJ2-2
V gene: TRBV29-1
D gene: TRBD2
CDR3 DNA: TGCAGCGTTGTAACTAGCGGGACTGACGGGGAGCTGTTTTTT
CDR3 protein: CSVVTSGTDGELFF

clone size: -
J gene: TRBJ2-7
V gene: TRBV19
D gene: TRBD2
CDR3 DNA: TGTGCCAGTAGTATCACTAGCGGCTCCTACGAGCAGTACTTC
CDR3 protein: CASSITSGSYEQYF

clone size: once
J gene: TRBJ2-7
V gene: TRBV9
D gene: -
CDR3 DNA: TGTGCCAGCAGCGCTGGGACATTAACCTACGAGCAGTACTTC
CDR3 protein: CASSAGTLTYEQYF

clone size: -
J gene: TRBJ2-7
V gene: TRBV3-1/TRBV3-2
D gene: -
CDR3 DNA: TGTGCCAGCAGCCAATCTCCTGGGGGGGCCAATCAGTACTTC
CDR3 protein: CASSQSPGGANQYF

clone size: -
J gene: TRBJ1-2
V gene: TRBV10-1
D gene: TRBD1
CDR3 DNA: TGCGCCAGCAGTAAGGACAGGGAGATTTGCAATGGCTACACCTTC
CDR3 protein: CASSKDREICNGYTF

clone size: -
J gene: TRBJ1-2
V gene: TRBV20-1
D gene: -
CDR3 DNA: TGCAGTGCTGGCCGGGGGGGCGGCTACACCTTC
CDR3 protein: CSAGRGGGYTF

clone size: few
J gene: TRBJ2-3
V gene: TRBV7-2
D gene: -
CDR3 DNA: TGTGCCAGCGGCATCCTGAGGTCGACAGATACGCAGTATTTT
CDR3 protein: CASGILRSTDTQYF

clone size: -
J gene: TRBJ1-2
V gene: TRBV18
D gene: -
CDR3 DNA: TGTGCCAGCTCACCACGGGCCGGCAACTATGGCTACACCTTC
CDR3 protein: CASSPRAGNYGYTF

clone size: -
J gene: TRBJ2-1
V gene: TRBV2
D gene: TRBD2
CDR3 DNA: TGTGCCAGCAGTAGGGTGACTAGCGGGGAAAGCTCCTACAATGAGCAGTTCTTC
CDR3 protein: CASSRVTSGESSYNEQFF

clone size: -
J gene: TRBJ1-2
V gene: TRBV27
D gene: -
CDR3 DNA: TGTGCCAGCAGTTTAGGTGAGGGCTATGGCTACACCTTC
CDR3 protein: CASSLGEGYGYTF

clone size: -
J gene: TRBJ2-5
V gene: TRBV7-2
D gene: -
CDR3 DNA: TGTGCCAGCAGCTTATATCCCAGTGTGATACAGGACACTTCGGAGACCCAGTACTTC
CDR3 protein: CASSLYPSVIQDTSETQYF

clone size: -
J gene: TRBJ2-5
V gene: TRBV7-9
D gene: TRBD1
CDR3 DNA: TGTGCCAGCAGCTTAGGAGACAGGGTGAGAGGCCATCCGGAGACCCAGTACTTC
CDR3 protein: CASSLGDRVRGHPETQYF

clone size: -
J gene: TRBJ1-6
V gene: TRBV30
D gene: -
CDR3 DNA: TGTGCCTGGAGTGCTGGGGGACACCGAAATTCACCCCTCCACTTT
CDR3 protein: CAWSAGGHRNSPLHF

clone size: -
J gene: TRBJ2-7
V gene: TRBV28
D gene: -
CDR3 DNA: TGTGCCAGCCCCCCTCTTACTGGCGGAAGCTCCTACGAGCAGTACTTC
CDR3 protein: CASPPLTGGSSYEQYF

clone size: -
J gene: TRBJ2-2
V gene: TRBV7-2
D gene: TRBD2
CDR3 DNA: TGTGCCAGCAGCTTACAACTAGCGGTGGTGGGGGAGCTGTTTTTT
CDR3 protein: CASSLQLAVVGELFF

clone size: -
J gene: TRBJ2-1
V gene: TRBV11-2
D gene: TRBD2
CDR3 DNA: TGTGCCAGCAGCTTAGGACTAGCGAATGAGCAGTTCTTC
CDR3 protein: CASSLGLANEQFF